These 27 T cell receptor beta chains originate from one sample sequenced in a study of shared clonotypes between healthy human individuals. Sequencing was performed with immunoSEQ multiplex PCR; in TCRdb, only in-frame clones are kept and a portion is missing. The sample includes about 2.2 million clones, around 93% of them seen just once. The naive CD8 population came from CD45RO-negative cells selected for CCR7, without terminally differentiated effector memory CD45RA+ cells. The sequenced sample consisted of naive CD8+ T cells from PBMCs. These TCRs come from a man aged 18 to 29 in good health. Some clones in this sample may be carry-over from other donors' samples.

A note on this clone: Other DNA variants within this sample encode the same CDR3. The chain joins TRBV28 to TRBJ2-7, with D uncertain. Germline assignment: CDR1 MDHEN and CDR2 SYDVKM. V lost 3 bases to trimming and J lost 7 bases, with 4 bases between them. This CDR3 region has 10 residues. The CDR3 is CASSFNEQYF. DNA of the CDR3: TGTGCCAGCAGTTTTAATGAGCAGTACTTC.

In nucleotides, the CDR3 is TGTGCCAGTAGTATACGACGCACCGGGGAGCTGTTTTTT. It codes for CASSIRRTGELFF. The J gene is TRBJ2-2, the V gene TRBV19; D is undetermined. V lost 2 bases to trimming and J lost 4 bases, with 5 bases between them. Germline V gene lookup returns CDR1 LNHDA and CDR2 SQIVND (reference sequence). This CDR3 region has 13 residues.

This chain connects TRBV27 to TRBJ1-2, with 9 bases identical to TRBD1. The CDR3 covers 14 residues. After removal of 5 bases from V and 0 bases from J, the junction contained 1 base not matched to a gene. Germline CDR1 MNHEY, CDR2 SMNVEV (reference sequence). As DNA, the CDR3 is TGTGCCAGCAGTGACAGGGGGGCTAACTATGGCTACACCTTC. It codes for CASSDRGANYGYTF.

V is TRBV14 and J is TRBJ2-1; no reliable D call. The CDR3 extends over 14 amino acids. Germline V gene sequence: CDR1 SGHDN, CDR2 FVKESK. V lost 4 bases to trimming and J lost 8 bases, with 15 bases between them. The CDR3 loop is CASSRANQLDEQFF. CDR3 in DNA: TGTGCCAGCAGCCGGGCAAATCAACTGGATGAGCAGTTCTTC.

This chain connects TRBV4-3 to TRBJ1-1; possible D gene TRBD1, 5 bases. The CDR3 is 18 amino acids. V gave up 1 base and J gave up 3 bases, with 21 bases separating them. The V gene's germline CDR1 is LGHNA and CDR2 YSLEER. The CDR3 DNA follows: TGCGCCAGCAGCCAAGTCCCGCCGGGGGGAGGGAAGGACACTGAAGCTTTCTTT. Protein: CASSQVPPGGGKDTEAFF.

The rearrangement links TRBV11-3 to TRBJ2-5; a weak D match, TRBD1 (5 bases). Trimming left V 6 bases short and J 3 bases short, with 8 bases between. This CDR3 is built from 12 residues. Germline CDR1 and CDR2: SGHNT and YENEEA. In DNA, the CDR3 is TGTGCCAGCAGGGGCAGGGAAGAGACCCAGTACTTC. It yields the protein CASRGREETQYF.

On this clone: The germline gene is not matched at one end of the junction; a read error may be the cause. The V gene is TRBV9, the J gene TRBJ2-2; TRBD1 agrees at 7 bases. Germline values: CDR1 SGDLS, CDR2 YYNGEE. The CDR3 is made up of 16 amino acids. Here the CDR3 DNA reads TGTGCCAGCAGCCCGGGCGACAGGGTGAACCCCGGGGAGCTGTTTTTT. Its translation: CASSPGDRVNPGELFF.

The chain employs TRBV7-9 and TRBJ1-1, with D perhaps matching TRBD1 (6 bases). Trimming shortened V by 5 bases and J by 1 base, and 14 bases separated the two germline ends. CDR3 size: 15 residues. Germline CDR1 and CDR2: SEHNR and FQNEAQ (reference sequence). CDR3: CASSPVRGQNTEAFF. The CDR3 nucleotides are TGTGCCAGCAGCCCCGTTAGGGGACAGAACACTGAAGCTTTCTTT.

A note on this clone: Other DNA sequences from this sample encode an identical CDR3 as well. The V and J genes are TRBV4-3 and TRBJ2-7; 7 nucleotides align to TRBD1. This CDR3 has 15 residues. Looked up from germline, CDR1 is LGHNA and CDR2 is YSLEER. Trimming cost V 0 bases and J 4 bases; bases outside gene matches: 6. CDR3 loop: CASSQEGGLVYEQYF. The CDR3 DNA is TGCGCCAGCAGCCAAGAAGGGGGCTTAGTTTACGAGCAGTACTTC.

The chain uses TRBV28 and TRBJ2-2; D gene unclear. Germline CDR1 reads MDHEN; CDR2 reads SYDVKM. The CDR3 runs to 16 residues. Trimming left V 3 bases short and J 0 bases short, with 11 bases between. CDR3 in amino acids: CASSFVGYANTGELFF. Written as DNA, the CDR3 is TGTGCCAGCAGTTTCGTGGGGTACGCGAACACCGGGGAGCTGTTTTTT.

The chain joins TRBV28 to TRBJ2-3; D gene ambiguous. The germline gives CDR1 MDHEN, CDR2 SYDVKM. V lost 3 bases and J 6 bases, leaving 10 bases between the germline ends. The CDR3 is made up of 13 amino acids. The CDR3 DNA reads TGTGCCAGCAGTTTGAGTACTGGGGATACGCAGTATTTT. It specifies CASSLSTGDTQYF.

The rearrangement joins TRBV27 to TRBJ2-1; D tentatively reads TRBD1 or TRBD2 (5 bases each). V lost 5 bases and J lost 5, with 31 bases in between. Germline CDR1 and CDR2: MNHEY and SMNVEV (reference sequence). The CDR3 is 20 residues long. This CDR3 reads CASSKVVGGPEGIRHNEQFF. DNA for the CDR3: TGTGCCAGCAGTAAAGTCGTTGGGGGACCCGAGGGGATCCGCCACAATGAGCAGTTCTTC.

V and J are TRBV7-7 and TRBJ2-5; D is uncertain. The germline gives CDR1 SSHAT, CDR2 FNYEAQ (reference sequence). Between the trimmed V and J ends, which lost 6 bases and 3 bases, there was a span of 20 bases. This CDR3 has 16 residues. CDR3 protein: CASSPTSASPEETQYF. Written as DNA, the CDR3 is TGTGCCAGCAGTCCCACCTCAGCGTCTCCAGAAGAGACCCAGTACTTC.

The rearrangement uses TRBV13 and TRBJ2-7, with D maybe TRBD1 (5 bases). The germline V gene has CDR1 PRHDT and CDR2 FYEKMQ (reference sequence). The CDR3 runs to 14 residues. V was shortened by 4 bases and J by 0 bases, with 10 bases between the two germline ends. DNA for the CDR3: TGTGCCAGCAGCTCCAGACAGTACTCCTACGAGCAGTACTTC. This encodes CASSSRQYSYEQYF. Variable domain in full (rest from reference TRBV13 and TRBJ2-7): AAGVIQSPRHLIKEKRETATLKCYPIPRHDTVYWYQQGPGQDPQFLISFYEKMQSDKGSIPDRFSAQQFSDYHSELNMSSLELGDSALYFCASSSRQYSYEQYFGPGTRLTVT.

This chain connects TRBV5-6 to TRBJ2-5, with D perhaps matching TRBD1 (6 bases). Germline V gives CDR1 SGHDT, CDR2 YYEEEE. The V end lost 0 bases, the J end lost 5 bases, and 14 bases lay between the germline ends. The CDR3 loop spans 15 amino acids. CDR3 sequence: CASSLADTGSETQYF. The CDR3 nucleotides read TGTGCCAGCAGCTTGGCAGATACAGGGTCGGAGACCCAGTACTTC.

CDR3 nucleotide sequence: TGTGCCAGCAGCTGGGGGACAGGTCCAGAGACCCAGTACTTC. This encodes CASSWGTGPETQYF. V is TRBV5-6 and J is TRBJ2-5, with 8 bases identical to TRBD1. This CDR3 is 14 amino acids long. V gave up 3 bases and J gave up 4 bases; unmatched junction bases: 5. CDR1 is SGHDT and CDR2 is YYEEEE in the germline V gene.

CDR3 nucleotides: TGTGCCAGCAGCGTCCCGACTCGAGATTTGGACACCGGGGAGCTGTTTTTT. Translating it yields CASSVPTRDLDTGELFF. The V gene is TRBV9, the J gene TRBJ2-2, with D hard to call. Per the germline V gene, CDR1 is SGDLS and CDR2 is YYNGEE. This CDR3 has 17 amino acids. The ends were cut back, 2 bases at V and 3 bases at J, with 17 bases in the middle.

This chain joins TRBV28 and TRBJ2-7, with TRBD2 identical over 14 bases. The trim removed 0 bases at V and 3 bases at J, leaving 10 bases unmatched. This CDR3 contains 19 residues. Germline V CDR1 and CDR2: MDHEN, SYDVKM. In DNA form, the CDR3 reads TGTGCCAGCAGTTTATGGGAGGTGGCAGGGACTAGCGGGGGCTACGAGCAGTACTTC. Protein product: CASSLWEVAGTSGGYEQYF.

The rearrangement links TRBV28 to TRBJ2-7; possibly TRBD2 for D (6 bases). Trimming cost V 7 bases and J 2 bases, with 15 bases left between them. Germline assignment: CDR1 MDHEN and CDR2 SYDVKM. This CDR3 is 14 amino acids long. CDR3 protein: CASKVSSEAYEQYF. Written as DNA, the CDR3 is TGTGCCAGCAAGGTATCTAGCGAAGCCTACGAGCAGTACTTC.

As regards this clone: One end of the junction fails to match germline, which may point to a read error. The V call is TRBV6-1, the J call TRBJ2-7, with 12 bases fitting TRBD2. The CDR3 totals 11 residues. Per germline, CDR1 MNHNS and CDR2 SASEGT. Here the CDR3 reads CASRGGLAGFF. The CDR3, as DNA: TGTGCCAGCAGGGGCGGACTAGCGGGATTCTTC.

This clone was counted once. The chain employs TRBV6-6 and TRBJ2-7, with 11 bases fitting TRBD2. Germline V gene sequence: CDR1 MNHNY, CDR2 SVGAGI (reference sequence). Trimming cost V 8 bases and J 1 base; bases outside gene matches: 4. CDR3 size: 14 residues. CDR3 DNA sequence: TGTGCCAGCGGGGGACTAGCGGCATCCTACGAGCAGTACTTC. Amino acid sequence: CASGGLAASYEQYF.

This chain links TRBV2 with TRBJ2-2; TRBD1 matches at 12 bases. Unmatched junction bases numbered 14, after V lost 4 bases and J lost 2 bases. Germline loops: CDR1 SNHLY, CDR2 FYNNEI. The CDR3 is made up of 20 amino acids. The CDR3 sequence: CASSVVRDRGRTENTGELFF. The CDR3 bases are TGTGCCAGCAGTGTCGTCCGGGACAGGGGGCGTACTGAAAACACCGGGGAGCTGTTTTTT.

This chain joins TRBV7-6 and TRBJ2-7; 10 nucleotides align to TRBD1. The length of the CDR3 is 14 residues. With V trimmed by 4 bases and J by 5 bases, 5 bases remained unmatched. The germline CDR1 and CDR2 sequences are SGHVS and FNYEAQ. The CDR3 coding sequence is TGTGCCAGCAGCTCCGGGACAGGGGTCGACGAGCAGTACTTC. Translated: CASSSGTGVDEQYF.

The chain carries TRBV7-9 and TRBJ1-2, with 12 nucleotides matching TRBD1. Germline CDR1 SEHNR, CDR2 FQNEAQ (reference sequence). The V and J ends lost 5 bases and 4 bases, in that order; junction bases with no gene match: 11. This CDR3 spans 17 amino acids. DNA for the CDR3: TGTGCCAGCAGCCCGAAGGGACAGGGGGCCACTGGCTATGGCTACACCTTC. Protein: CASSPKGQGATGYGYTF.

V usage is TRBV7-9 and J usage is TRBJ1-1; D not certain. Germline CDR1 and CDR2: SEHNR and FQNEAQ (reference sequence). Trimming removed 5 bases at V and 0 bases at J, with 13 bases between. The CDR3 is 15 residues long. CDR3 in amino acids: CASSPDGYMNTEAFF. In DNA form, the CDR3 reads TGTGCCAGCAGCCCGGACGGATACATGAACACTGAAGCTTTCTTT.

V gene TRBV9 combines with J gene TRBJ2-5; 10 nucleotides agree with TRBD1. CDR3 length equals 14 residues. V lost 5 bases to trimming and J lost 8 bases; unmatched junction nucleotides: 9. Germline V lookup: CDR1 SGDLS, CDR2 YYNGEE. The CDR3 region has the DNA TGTGCCAGCAGAGGTCCCGGGACAGGGGAAACCCAGTACTTC. It yields the protein CASRGPGTGETQYF.

The V and J genes are TRBV7-9 and TRBJ1-3, with D tentatively TRBD1 (6 bases). Trimming cost V 4 bases and J 1 base, with 11 bases left between them. The CDR3 contains 15 residues. The germline V gene encodes CDR1 SEHNR and CDR2 FQNEAQ (reference sequence). Written as DNA, the CDR3 is TGTGCCAGCAGCTCCCACAGGGAATCTGGAAACACCATATATTTT. Its translation is CASSSHRESGNTIYF.